A single sample gave rise to the 28 T cell receptor beta chains below, sequenced in a study of beta chain features in type 1 diabetes. General observations from the study: A moderate, significant TCRB CDR3 shortening appeared in type 1 diabetes across four CD4+ subsets.

Antigen specificity for these receptors is unknown. Expressed TCRB transcripts got sequenced, as all isolated RNA was reverse transcribed. Some clones are missing from TCRdb's copy, which holds only in-frame ones; the method was immunoSEQ multiplex PCR. The sample has about 230,000 clones, 16% seen once; the top ten hold 0.085%. Sequences were obtained from naive CD4+ T cells from blood. The receptors stem from a man aged 30-40 years with type 1 diabetes.

This clone was picked up a small number of times. V usage is TRBV4-1 and J usage is TRBJ2-5; 9 nucleotides match TRBD2. Germline V gives CDR1 MGHRA, CDR2 YSYEKL. CDR3 length: 17 amino acids. J was trimmed by 1 base and V by 4 bases; bases with no gene match: 10. The CDR3 nucleotides are TGCGCCAGCAGCCGCCGTCTGTTGCGGGAGGGCCAAGAGACCCAGTACTTC. Protein: CASSRRLLREGQETQYF.

This chain joins TRBV29-1 and TRBJ2-1, with a possible D match to TRBD2 (6 bases). From germline, CDR1 is SQVTM and CDR2 ANQGSEA. The CDR3 consists of 16 residues. Trimming cost V 2 bases and J 6 bases, with 20 bases left between them. The CDR3 sequence: CSVEPLSGERPNEQFF. Here the CDR3 DNA reads TGCAGCGTTGAACCTTTATCGGGGGAGAGGCCCAATGAGCAGTTCTTC.

This clone has more than one count but fewer than ten. The sample holds other DNA sequences that translate to the same CDR3. The V and J genes are TRBV30 and TRBJ2-6; D not certain. The CDR3 sequence is 12 residues long. The germline gives CDR1 GTSNPN, CDR2 SVGIG (reference sequence). Trimming removed 8 bases from V and 0 bases from J, with 5 bases in between. The CDR3 sequence is CALSSGANVLTF. The CDR3 DNA reads TGTGCCCTAAGCTCTGGGGCCAACGTCCTGACTTTC.

The genes are TRBV7-8 and TRBJ2-4; no firm D call. V lost 8 bases and J 0 bases, leaving 17 bases between the germline ends. Per the germline V gene, CDR1 is SGHVS and CDR2 is FQNEAQ. CDR3 length equals 16 residues. For the CDR3, the DNA is TGTGCCAGCGGAACGGGTCCCCTTGGAGCCAAAAACATTCAGTACTTC. Its translation is CASGTGPLGAKNIQYF. Complete variable domain (other parts from reference TRBV7-8 and TRBJ2-4): GAGVSQSPRYKVAKRGQDVALRCDPISGHVSLFWYQQALGQGPEFLTYFQNEAQLDKSGLPSDRFFAERPEGSVSTLKIQRTQQEDSAVYLCASGTGPLGAKNIQYFGAGTRLSVL.

The rearrangement links TRBV30 to TRBJ1-1; the D is unclear. This CDR3 contains 13 residues. Deletions cut 5 bases from V and 4 bases from J, with 14 bases between. CDR1 and CDR2 from the germline V gene are GTSNPN and SVGIG (reference sequence). CDR3 in DNA: TGTGCCTGGTCCGTCATTGGGAGCACTGAAGCTTTCTTT. Protein sequence: CAWSVIGSTEAFF.

This clone was detected only a few times. Other nucleotide sequences in the sample specify the same CDR3. The V gene is TRBV14, the J gene TRBJ2-6; D not certain. The V and J ends lost 1 base and 2 bases respectively, with 0 bases between them. The CDR3 runs to 13 residues. Germline lookup yields CDR1 SGHDN and CDR2 FVKESK. The CDR3 sequence: CASSQAGANVLTF. The DNA of the CDR3 is TGTGCCAGCAGCCAAGCTGGGGCCAACGTCCTGACTTTC.

This sequence joins TRBV6-5 and TRBJ1-5; D not resolved. The V end lost 8 bases, the J end lost 7 bases, and 15 bases lay between the germline ends. This CDR3 is 13 amino acids long. Germline V gene data show CDR1 as MNHEY and CDR2 as SVGAGI. The CDR3 nucleotides are TGTGCCAGCGGAGGAGGAGGCGGGCAGCCCCAGCATTTT. This codes for CASGGGGGQPQHF.

The rearrangement joins TRBV10-3 to TRBJ2-5, with D unclear. Germline lookup yields CDR1 ENHRY and CDR2 SYGVKD. This CDR3 has 16 amino acids. V lost 0 bases and J 3 bases, leaving 14 bases between the germline ends. CDR3 residues: CAISESNTPTKETQYF. CDR3 sequence (DNA): TGTGCCATCAGTGAGTCGAATACACCGACCAAAGAGACCCAGTACTTC.

This clone has more than one count but fewer than ten. The gene calls are TRBV7-9 and TRBJ2-2; TRBD2 aligns across 7 bases. This CDR3 is built from 15 residues. The germline gives CDR1 SEHNR, CDR2 FQNEAQ (reference sequence). Trimming cost V 8 bases and J 3 bases; bases outside gene matches: 9. The CDR3 DNA reads TGTGCCAGCGGCCCGGGACTACAAGACACCGGGGAGCTGTTTTTT. It yields the protein CASGPGLQDTGELFF.

There are a few counts of this clone. The chain combines TRBV29-1 with TRBJ2-1, with D uncertain. The V and J ends lost 5 bases and 8 bases respectively, with 16 bases between them. Germline V gives CDR1 SQVTM, CDR2 ANQGSEA. This CDR3 contains 13 residues. CDR3 nucleotides: TGCAGCGTTATTCGGAGAAAGGGCGATGAGCAGTTCTTC. Its translation: CSVIRRKGDEQFF.

This chain links TRBV4-3 with TRBJ2-6; no clear D. The V gene lost 0 bases and the J gene lost 0 bases, with 6 bases spanning the gap. CDR1 LGHNA and CDR2 YSLEER come from the germline V gene. CDR3 size: 16 residues. The CDR3, as DNA: TGCGCCAGCAGCCAAGATAGGGCCTCTGGGGCCAACGTCCTGACTTTC. This translates into CASSQDRASGANVLTF.

A few counts support this clone. V is TRBV30 and J is TRBJ1-2; D is uncertain. The CDR3 totals 11 residues. Trimming stripped 8 bases from V and 4 bases from J, with 11 bases between. Germline CDR1 and CDR2: GTSNPN and SVGIG (reference sequence). The CDR3 nucleotides read TGTGCCACCACGGACCGCTATGGCTACACCTTC. Translation gives CATTDRYGYTF.

This clone was found a few times. The chain recombines TRBV2 with TRBJ2-3; TRBD2 aligns across 10 bases. This CDR3 comprises 15 residues. V was pared by 8 bases and J by 1 base, with 6 bases of the junction left unmatched. The germline V gene has CDR1 SNHLY and CDR2 FYNNEI. CDR3 region: CASRPLAGGTDTQYF. CDR3 DNA: TGTGCCAGCCGACCCCTAGCGGGAGGCACAGATACGCAGTATTTT.

V gene TRBV4-1 combines with J gene TRBJ2-5; 8 nucleotides agree with TRBD1. CDR3 size: 14 residues. J lost 3 bases, V lost 1 base, and 1 base had no gene match. From germline, CDR1 is MGHRA and CDR2 YSYEKL. The CDR3 nucleotides read TGCGCCAGCAGCCAAGGACAGGGGAAAGAGACCCAGTACTTC. This codes for CASSQGQGKETQYF.

The rearrangement uses TRBV4-1 and TRBJ2-2; D call uncertain. CDR1 and CDR2 from the germline V gene are MGHRA and YSYEKL. Trimming pared 7 bases from V and 5 bases from J, leaving 14 bases between. The CDR3 has 14 amino acids. The CDR3 DNA sequence: TGCGCCAGCAAACAACGTGTAGGGACCGGGGAGCTGTTTTTT. Its translation: CASKQRVGTGELFF.

The rearrangement uses TRBV29-1 and TRBJ1-2; 9 bases line up with TRBD1. Trimming at V came to 6 bases and at J to 6 bases, leaving 11 bases not matched to a gene. This CDR3 contains 14 residues. Germline values: CDR1 SQVTM, CDR2 ANQGSEA. The CDR3 protein is CSVIVMDRGNGYTF. The CDR3 DNA reads as TGCAGCGTGATTGTCATGGACAGGGGAAATGGCTACACCTTC.

This clone was detected a few times. The V and J genes are TRBV7-2 and TRBJ2-7; the D gene is possibly TRBD2 (7 bases). V was pared by 4 bases and J by 0 bases, with 13 bases between. The CDR3 contains 15 residues. The V gene's germline CDR1 is SGHTA and CDR2 FQGNSA. The CDR3 sequence: CASSWGAGASYEQYF. CDR3 bases: TGTGCCAGCAGCTGGGGGGCGGGAGCCTCCTACGAGCAGTACTTC.

This clone has only a few counts. This chain links TRBV7-3 with TRBJ2-3; TRBD1 might be the D (5 bases). CDR3 length: 12 residues. The germline CDR1 and CDR2 sequences are SGHTA and FQGTGA. V lost 4 bases and J 12 bases, leaving 14 bases between the germline ends. This CDR3 reads CASSSFRGPQYF. The CDR3 DNA is TGTGCCAGCAGCTCCTTTAGGGGCCCTCAGTATTTT.

This clone has only a few counts. The chain employs TRBV29-1 and TRBJ1-2; 11 nucleotides line up with TRBD1. CDR3 length: 13 amino acids. Germline CDR1 SQVTM, CDR2 ANQGSEA. J gave up 4 bases and V 6 bases, and 4 bases lay outside the gene matches. The CDR3 here is CSVGQGAVYGYTF. The CDR3, as DNA: TGCAGCGTCGGACAGGGGGCGGTCTATGGCTACACCTTC.

This chain uses TRBV11-2 with TRBJ2-3; the match to TRBD2 covers 8 bases. CDR1 is SGHAT and CDR2 is FQNNGV in the germline V gene. Trimming at V came to 6 bases and at J to 4 bases, leaving 9 bases not matched to a gene. The CDR3 covers 15 residues. CDR3 protein: CASSLRAGEADTQYF. CDR3 in DNA: TGTGCCAGCAGTTTAAGAGCGGGAGAGGCAGATACGCAGTATTTT.

This clone appeared a single time. The V call is TRBV6-5, the J call TRBJ2-1, with unresolved D. Germline V gene data show CDR1 as MNHEY and CDR2 as SVGAGI. CDR3 length: 12 amino acids. V lost 6 bases, J lost 9 bases, and 12 bases lay in between. The CDR3 loop is CASRPQVGEQFF. In DNA form, the CDR3 reads TGTGCCAGCAGGCCCCAGGTCGGTGAGCAGTTCTTC.

This clone came up a few times. V and J are TRBV10-3 and TRBJ2-7; tentative D call: TRBD1 (5 bases). CDR3 size: 12 residues. Germline V gene data show CDR1 as ENHRY and CDR2 as SYGVKD. V lost 6 bases, J lost 0 bases, and 6 bases lay in between. DNA for the CDR3: TGTGCCATCAGGGACACCTCCTACGAGCAGTACTTC. Amino acid sequence: CAIRDTSYEQYF.

This clone was seen a few times. The chain couples TRBV7-9 to TRBJ1-4, with D perhaps TRBD1 (5 bases). The CDR3 contains 14 residues. The V and J ends lost 1 base and 7 bases respectively, with 10 bases between them. CDR1 SEHNR and CDR2 FQNEAQ come from the germline V gene (reference sequence). For the CDR3, the DNA is TGTGCCAGCAGCTTAGACTGGGGACGTGAAAAACTGTTTTTT. It translates to CASSLDWGREKLFF.

V is TRBV30 and J is TRBJ1-5, with 7 bases fitting TRBD1. CDR3 length: 14 amino acids. V shed 2 bases, J shed 5 bases, and the junction held 6 bases outside the gene matches. In germline, CDR1 is GTSNPN, CDR2 SVGIG (reference sequence). The CDR3: CAWSPRQGDQPQHF. The CDR3 region has the DNA TGTGCCTGGAGTCCCAGACAGGGAGATCAGCCCCAGCATTTT.

This chain links TRBV6-5 with TRBJ2-7, with 9 bases identical to TRBD2. Germline lookup yields CDR1 MNHEY and CDR2 SVGAGI. The CDR3 has 16 residues. Losses at the gene ends were 0 bases for V and 0 bases for J; bases not matched to a gene: 3. The CDR3: CASSYSASGISYEQYF. In DNA form, the CDR3 reads TGTGCCAGCAGTTACTCCGCTAGCGGGATCTCCTACGAGCAGTACTTC.

The J gene is TRBJ2-7, the V gene TRBV4-3, with TRBD2 matching 8 bases. The CDR3 has 15 residues. The V segment lost 6 bases and the J segment 2 bases; nucleotides outside the gene matches: 9. Germline V gene sequence: CDR1 LGHNA, CDR2 YSLEER. The CDR3 nucleotides are TGCGCCAGCAGTCTGGCGGGAGGCCAGCCCTACGAGCAGTACTTC. Protein product: CASSLAGGQPYEQYF.

The V and J genes are TRBV9 and TRBJ2-2, with TRBD1 matching over 7 bases. Germline V CDR1 and CDR2: SGDLS, YYNGEE. The CDR3 is made up of 15 amino acids. The junction had 2 bases not matched to a gene; V was cut back by 3 bases and J by 0 bases. CDR3 coding DNA: TGTGCCAGCAGCGACAGGGGAGCGAACACCGGGGAGCTGTTTTTT. Protein sequence: CASSDRGANTGELFF. The whole variable domain, filled in from reference TRBV9 and TRBJ2-2, reads DSGVTQTPKHLITATGQRVTLRCSPRSGDLSVYWYQQSLDQGLQFLIQYYNGEERAKGNILERFSAQQFPDLHSELNLSSLELGDSALYFCASSDRGANTGELFFGEGSRLTVL.

This clone occurred a few times. V and J are TRBV20-1 and TRBJ2-1; no definite D call. Per the germline V gene, CDR1 is DFQATT and CDR2 is SNEGSKA (reference sequence). V shed 5 bases and J shed 10 bases, with 9 bases lying between them. The CDR3 sequence is 10 residues long. The chain's CDR3 is CSAQFGEQFF. CDR3 bases: TGCAGTGCTCAATTTGGGGAGCAGTTCTTC.